The following is a T cell receptor beta chain sequence with its context. The antigen is unknown. These data originate in a study of cytomegalovirus exposure and HLA in healthy donors. Study in general: An early release of data contained approximately 80 million unique TCRs, which came from HLA-typed donors.

In nominal health when sampled, donors likely had unrecorded immune exposures nonetheless. Study-wide findings and caveats: There were a few CMV-associated chains whose specificity for CMV antigens was confirmed in vitro.

This CDR3 has 18 amino acids. Germline CDR1 reads SGHRS; CDR2 reads YFSETQ. With 0 bases clipped from V and 2 bases from J, the junction kept 6 bases outside the gene matches. The PCR ran on 60 Vbeta and 13 Jbeta primers. Using immunoSEQ multiplex PCR, the repertoire was profiled, and TCRdb retains in-frame clones only, with some absent. The sample yields some 170,000 clones, 75% to 85% seen once. V usage is TRBV5-1 and J usage is TRBJ2-6, with TRBD1 matching over 9 bases. The sequence derives from a man aged 25 to 40 in good health and CMV-seronegative. Sample: PBMCs. DNA for the CDR3: TGCGCCAGCAGCTTGGCCGGGACAGGGCAAACTGGGGCCAACGTCCTGACTTTC. This gives the protein CASSLAGTGQTGANVLTF.